The 13 T cell receptor beta chains presented below share a single source sample, sequenced in a study of T cell responses to AZD1222 COVID-19 vaccine. TCRdb's copy holds only in-frame clones and misses some; the assay was immunoSEQ multiplex PCR. Among over 120,000 clones listed, roughly 86% were seen once. Material: peripheral blood, obtained 28 days after the second AZD1222 dose. These receptor sequences come from an adult who received the AZD1222 COVID-19 vaccine.

The chain has TRBV6-5 and TRBJ1-3; D is perhaps TRBD1 (5 bases). Per germline, CDR1 MNHEY and CDR2 SVGAGI. The CDR3 consists of 13 residues. V dropped 7 bases and J dropped 2 bases, with 9 bases sitting between them. As DNA, the CDR3 is TGTGCCAGCACGGGGGGACCTGGAAACACCATATATTTT. Protein product: CASTGGPGNTIYF.

This sequence joins TRBV2 and TRBJ1-5; 11 nucleotides match TRBD1. The CDR3 consists of 16 residues. V shed 5 bases, J shed 6 bases, and the junction held 9 bases outside the gene matches. Germline lookup yields CDR1 SNHLY and CDR2 FYNNEI. The DNA for the CDR3 is TGTGCCAGCAGTAGTACCGGGACAGGGGGGGGTCAGCCCCAGCATTTT. Its translation is CASSSTGTGGGQPQHF.

The CDR3 spells CASSSWTGGDEKLFF. The CDR3 region has the DNA TGTGCCAGTAGTAGCTGGACAGGGGGCGATGAAAAACTGTTTTTT. The rearrangement uses TRBV19 and TRBJ1-4; 11 bases fit TRBD1. The CDR3 has 15 amino acids. Germline V gives CDR1 LNHDA, CDR2 SQIVND (reference sequence). Trimming at V came to 4 bases and at J to 6 bases, leaving 4 bases not matched to a gene.

The gene calls are TRBV18 and TRBJ1-6, with a weak D call TRBD1 (6 bases). Between the trimmed V and J ends, which lost 3 bases and 10 bases, there was a span of 16 bases. Germline CDR1 reads KGHSH; CDR2 reads LQKENI. The CDR3 spans 15 residues. Here the CDR3 reads CASSPGAGVYSPLHF. The CDR3 region has the DNA TGTGCCAGCTCACCCGGGGCAGGGGTTTACTCACCCCTCCACTTT.

The V and J genes are TRBV2 and TRBJ1-1; no definite D call. CDR3 length: 17 residues. CDR1 is SNHLY and CDR2 is FYNNEI in the germline V gene. V gave up 6 bases and J gave up 3 bases, with 23 bases separating them. The CDR3 DNA is TGTGCCAGCAGGCCCACGGTTCGTAGAGGGAAGGACACTGAAGCTTTCTTT. This translates into CASRPTVRRGKDTEAFF.

The chain is built from TRBV11-2 and TRBJ2-3; D possibly corresponds to TRBD2 (6 bases). Germline loops: CDR1 SGHAT, CDR2 FQNNGV. This CDR3 comprises 13 residues. V gave up 4 bases and J gave up 10 bases, with 15 bases separating them. Written as DNA, the CDR3 is TGTGCCAGCAGCTCAGCGGGCCAAGGTGCGCAGTATTTT. It codes for CASSSAGQGAQYF.

The CDR3 reads CASSPTQTGELFF. CDR3 nucleotide sequence: TGTGCCAGCAGTCCCACCCAAACCGGGGAGCTGTTTTTT. The genes are TRBV12-3 or TRBV12-4 and TRBJ2-2; D gene ambiguous. Trimming pared 5 bases from V and 5 bases from J, leaving 9 bases between. CDR3 length: 13 amino acids.

The chain employs TRBV2 and TRBJ2-3; 13 nucleotides match TRBD2. The ends lost 4 bases at V and 2 bases at J; junction bases unmatched: 3. Germline CDR1 SNHLY, CDR2 FYNNEI. CDR3 length: 16 residues. The CDR3 DNA sequence: TGTGCCAGCAGTGGGACTAGCGGGGGAAACACAGATACGCAGTATTTT. It is translated as CASSGTSGGNTDTQYF.

The J gene is TRBJ2-1, the V gene TRBV11-3, with D perhaps matching TRBD2 (6 bases). V was clipped by 0 bases and J by 7 bases, with 10 bases between them. Germline CDR1 is SGHNT and CDR2 is YENEEA. The CDR3 contains 14 residues. CDR3 sequence: CASSLDMGGNEQFF. The CDR3 nucleotides are TGTGCCAGCAGCTTAGATATGGGAGGTAATGAGCAGTTCTTC.

The V gene is TRBV20-1, the J gene TRBJ1-2, with unresolved D. Germline V lookup: CDR1 DFQATT, CDR2 SNEGSKA (reference sequence). The CDR3 is made up of 12 amino acids. The V end lost 3 bases, the J end lost 8 bases, and 13 bases lay between the germline ends. CDR3: CSASLAVGGYTF. The CDR3 nucleotides read TGCAGTGCTAGTTTGGCGGTAGGAGGCTACACCTTC.

The CDR3 DNA sequence: TGTGCCAGTTCCCCGGGGACAGGGCCCTACGAGCAGTACTTC. It yields the protein CASSPGTGPYEQYF. This chain links TRBV19 with TRBJ2-7; TRBD1 agrees at 9 bases. The ends lost 8 bases at V and 2 bases at J; junction bases unmatched: 7. From germline, CDR1 is LNHDA and CDR2 SQIVND (reference sequence). The CDR3 length is 14 residues.

This clone was observed a few times. The rearrangement joins TRBV11-3 to TRBJ2-1, with D tentatively TRBD2 (7 bases). The CDR3 length is 15 residues. CDR1 SGHNT and CDR2 YENEEA come from the germline V gene. Trimming took off 5 bases at V and 3 bases at J, with 14 bases between the two ends. The CDR3 DNA reads TGTGCCAGCAGCCCCCGGGGGGCCTACTACAATGAGCAGTTCTTC. Its translation is CASSPRGAYYNEQFF.

The V and J genes are TRBV7-2 and TRBJ2-1, with 14 bases lining up with TRBD2. The CDR3 has 16 residues. Germline CDR1 and CDR2: SGHTA and FQGNSA. Trimming at V came to 1 base and at J to 7 bases, leaving 3 bases not matched to a gene. The CDR3 coding sequence is TGTGCCAGCAGCTTAGACGGGACTAGCGGGAGTAATGAGCAGTTCTTC. Encoded protein: CASSLDGTSGSNEQFF.